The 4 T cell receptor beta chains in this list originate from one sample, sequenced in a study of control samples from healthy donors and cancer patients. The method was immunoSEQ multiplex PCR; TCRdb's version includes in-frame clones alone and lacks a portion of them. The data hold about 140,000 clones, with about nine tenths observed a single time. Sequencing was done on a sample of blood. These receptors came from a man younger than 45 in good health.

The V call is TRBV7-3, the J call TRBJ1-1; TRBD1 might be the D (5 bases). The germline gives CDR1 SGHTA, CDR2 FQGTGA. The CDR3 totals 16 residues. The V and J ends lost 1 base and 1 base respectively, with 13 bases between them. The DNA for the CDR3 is TGTGCCAGCAGCTTAATGGGGTTCAGGGCGAACACTGAAGCTTTCTTT. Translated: CASSLMGFRANTEAFF.

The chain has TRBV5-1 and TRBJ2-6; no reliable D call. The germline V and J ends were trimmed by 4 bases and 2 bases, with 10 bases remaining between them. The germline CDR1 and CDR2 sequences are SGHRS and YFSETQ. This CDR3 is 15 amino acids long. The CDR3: CASSLMEPGANVLTF. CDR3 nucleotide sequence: TGCGCCAGCAGCCTGATGGAGCCTGGGGCCAACGTCCTGACTTTC.

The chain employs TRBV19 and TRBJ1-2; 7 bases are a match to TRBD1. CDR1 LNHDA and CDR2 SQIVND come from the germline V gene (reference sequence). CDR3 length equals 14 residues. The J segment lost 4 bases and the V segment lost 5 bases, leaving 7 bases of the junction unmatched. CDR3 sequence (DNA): TGTGCCAGTAGTCCCACCGGGACAGCCTATGGCTACACCTTC. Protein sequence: CASSPTGTAYGYTF. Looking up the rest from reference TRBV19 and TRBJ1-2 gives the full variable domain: DGGITQSPKYLFRKEGQNVTLSCEQNLNHDAMYWYRQDPGQGLRLIYYSQIVNDFQKGDIAEGYSVSREKKESFPLTVTSAQKNPTAFYLCASSPTGTAYGYTFGSGTRLTVV.

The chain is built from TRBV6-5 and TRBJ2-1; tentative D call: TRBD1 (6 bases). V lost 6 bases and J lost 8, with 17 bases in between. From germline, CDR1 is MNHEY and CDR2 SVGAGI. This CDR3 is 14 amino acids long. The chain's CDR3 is CASRPLGGWDEQFF. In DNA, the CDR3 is TGTGCCAGCAGGCCACTAGGGGGTTGGGATGAGCAGTTCTTC.